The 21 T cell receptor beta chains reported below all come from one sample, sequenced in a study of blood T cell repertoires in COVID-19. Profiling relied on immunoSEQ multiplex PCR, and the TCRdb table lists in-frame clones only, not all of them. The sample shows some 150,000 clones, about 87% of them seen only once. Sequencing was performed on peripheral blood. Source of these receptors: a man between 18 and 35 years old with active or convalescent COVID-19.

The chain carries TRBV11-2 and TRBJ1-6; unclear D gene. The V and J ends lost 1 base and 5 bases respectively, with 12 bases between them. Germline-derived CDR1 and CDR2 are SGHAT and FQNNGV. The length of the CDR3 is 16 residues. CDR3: CASSLGIGQNNSPLHF. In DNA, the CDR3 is TGTGCCAGCAGCTTAGGTATTGGGCAGAATAATTCACCCCTCCACTTT.

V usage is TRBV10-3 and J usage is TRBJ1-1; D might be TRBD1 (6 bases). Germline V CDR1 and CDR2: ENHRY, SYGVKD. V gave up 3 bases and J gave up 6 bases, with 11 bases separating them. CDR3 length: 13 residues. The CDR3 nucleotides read TGTGCCATCAGTGAAGGACAGATCTCTGAAGCTTTCTTT. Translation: CAISEGQISEAFF.

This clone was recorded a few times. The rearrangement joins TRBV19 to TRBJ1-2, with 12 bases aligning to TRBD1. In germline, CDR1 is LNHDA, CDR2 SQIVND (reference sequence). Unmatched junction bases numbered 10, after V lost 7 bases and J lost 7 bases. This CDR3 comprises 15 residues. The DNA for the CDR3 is TGTGCCAGTACGGGAGGGGGACAGGGGGCGTTTGGCTACACCTTC. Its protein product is CASTGGGQGAFGYTF.

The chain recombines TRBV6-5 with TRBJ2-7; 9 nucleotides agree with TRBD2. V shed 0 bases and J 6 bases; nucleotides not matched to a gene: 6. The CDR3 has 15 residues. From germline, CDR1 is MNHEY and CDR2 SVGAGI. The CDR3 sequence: CASSYSLAGYGEQYF. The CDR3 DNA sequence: TGTGCCAGCAGTTACTCCCTAGCGGGATACGGCGAGCAGTACTTC.

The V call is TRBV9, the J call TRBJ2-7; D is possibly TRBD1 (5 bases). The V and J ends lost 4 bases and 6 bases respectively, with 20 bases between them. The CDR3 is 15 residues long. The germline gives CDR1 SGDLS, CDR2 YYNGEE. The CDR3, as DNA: TGTGCCAGCAGCATCAGGGCAGGAAGATCGGCCGAGCAGTACGTC. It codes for CASSIRAGRSAEQYV.

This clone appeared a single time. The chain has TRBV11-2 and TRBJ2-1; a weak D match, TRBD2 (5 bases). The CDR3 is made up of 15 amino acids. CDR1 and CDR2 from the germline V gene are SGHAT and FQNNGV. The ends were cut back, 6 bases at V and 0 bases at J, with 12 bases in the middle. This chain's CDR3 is CASRFSGRSYNEQFF. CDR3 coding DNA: TGTGCCAGCAGATTCAGCGGACGCTCCTACAATGAGCAGTTCTTC.

The CDR3 nucleotides are TGTGCCAGCACCCGAGTTGCAACTAATGAAAAACTGTTTTTT. Its translation is CASTRVATNEKLFF. This sequence joins TRBV7-9 and TRBJ1-4; D remains unclear. The CDR3 is 14 residues long. Germline assignment: CDR1 SEHNR and CDR2 FQNEAQ (reference sequence). Trimming took 7 bases from V and 0 from J, leaving 9 bases between them.

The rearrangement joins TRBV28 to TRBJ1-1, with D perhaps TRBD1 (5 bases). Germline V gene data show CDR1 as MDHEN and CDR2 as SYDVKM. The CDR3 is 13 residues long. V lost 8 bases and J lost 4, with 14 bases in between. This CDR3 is CASLRGIGTEAFF. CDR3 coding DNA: TGTGCCAGCCTCCGGGGGATTGGCACTGAAGCTTTCTTT.

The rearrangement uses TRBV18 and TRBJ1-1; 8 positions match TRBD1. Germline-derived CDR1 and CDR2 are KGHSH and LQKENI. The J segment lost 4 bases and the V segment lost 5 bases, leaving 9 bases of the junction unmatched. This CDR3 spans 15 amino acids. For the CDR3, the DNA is TGTGCCAGCTCAGCCTATTCAGGGGGCGGCACTGAAGCTTTCTTT. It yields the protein CASSAYSGGGTEAFF.

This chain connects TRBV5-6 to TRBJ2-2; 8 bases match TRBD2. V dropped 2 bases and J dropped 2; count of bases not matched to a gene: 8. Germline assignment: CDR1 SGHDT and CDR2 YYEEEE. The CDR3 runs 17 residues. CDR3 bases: TGTGCCAGCAGCTTCGGGTGGGCGGGAGGAAACACCGGGGAGCTGTTTTTT. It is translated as CASSFGWAGGNTGELFF.

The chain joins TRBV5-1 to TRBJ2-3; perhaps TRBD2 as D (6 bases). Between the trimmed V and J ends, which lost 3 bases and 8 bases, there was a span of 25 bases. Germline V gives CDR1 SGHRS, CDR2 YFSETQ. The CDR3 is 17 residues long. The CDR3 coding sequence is TGCGCCAGCAGCTGGCCTCCCTTGGCGGGACCCATCGGTACGCAGTATTTT. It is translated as CASSWPPLAGPIGTQYF.

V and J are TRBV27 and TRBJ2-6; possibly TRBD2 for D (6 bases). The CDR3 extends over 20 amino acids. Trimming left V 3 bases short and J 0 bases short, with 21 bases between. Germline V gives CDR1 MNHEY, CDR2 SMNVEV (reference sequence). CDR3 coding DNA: TGTGCCAGCAGTTTCTCGGTTATCGGGGGTGTAAGCTCTGGGGCCAACGTCCTGACTTTC. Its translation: CASSFSVIGGVSSGANVLTF. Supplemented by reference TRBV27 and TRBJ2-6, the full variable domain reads EAQVTQNPRYLITVTGKKLTVTCSQNMNHEYMSWYRQDPGLGLRQIYYSMNVEVTDKGDVPEGYKVSRKEKRNFPLILESPSPNQTSLYFCASSFSVIGGVSSGANVLTFGAGSRLTVL.

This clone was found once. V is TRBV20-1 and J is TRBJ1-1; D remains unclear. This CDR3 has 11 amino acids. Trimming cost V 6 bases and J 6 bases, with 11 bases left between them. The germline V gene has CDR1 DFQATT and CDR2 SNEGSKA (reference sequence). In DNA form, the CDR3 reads TGCAGTGCCCTCCGAGCGTCTGAAGCTTTCTTT. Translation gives CSALRASEAFF.

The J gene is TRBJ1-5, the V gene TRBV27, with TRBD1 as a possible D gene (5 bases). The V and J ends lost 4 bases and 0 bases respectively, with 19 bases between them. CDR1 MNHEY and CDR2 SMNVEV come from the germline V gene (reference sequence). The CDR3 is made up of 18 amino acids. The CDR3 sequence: CASSSVRQTHYSNQPQHF. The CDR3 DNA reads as TGTGCCAGCAGTTCTGTGCGACAGACCCATTATAGCAATCAGCCCCAGCATTTT.

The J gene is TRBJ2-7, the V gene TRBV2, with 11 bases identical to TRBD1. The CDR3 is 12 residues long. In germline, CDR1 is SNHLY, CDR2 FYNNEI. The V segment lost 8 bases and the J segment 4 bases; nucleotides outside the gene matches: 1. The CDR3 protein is CASGTGGYEQYF. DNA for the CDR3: TGTGCCAGCGGGACAGGGGGTTACGAGCAGTACTTC.

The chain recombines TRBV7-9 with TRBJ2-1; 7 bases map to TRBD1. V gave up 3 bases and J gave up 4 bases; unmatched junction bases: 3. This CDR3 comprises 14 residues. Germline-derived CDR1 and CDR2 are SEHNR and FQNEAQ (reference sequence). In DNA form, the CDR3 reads TGTGCCAGCAGCTTTAGGGACAGATACAATGAGCAGTTCTTC. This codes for CASSFRDRYNEQFF.

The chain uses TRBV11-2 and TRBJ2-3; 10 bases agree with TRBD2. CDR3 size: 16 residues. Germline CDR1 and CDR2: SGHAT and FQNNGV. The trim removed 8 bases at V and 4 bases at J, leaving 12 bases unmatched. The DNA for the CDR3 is TGTGCCAGCGGGGTGGGCCTAGCGGGAGTATCAGATACGCAGTATTTT. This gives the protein CASGVGLAGVSDTQYF.

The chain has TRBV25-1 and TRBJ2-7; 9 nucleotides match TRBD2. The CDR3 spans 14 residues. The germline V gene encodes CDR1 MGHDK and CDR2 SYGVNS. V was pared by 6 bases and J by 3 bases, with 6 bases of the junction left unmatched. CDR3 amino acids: CASRSGGSGYEQYF. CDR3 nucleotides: TGTGCCAGCAGGAGCGGGGGGTCAGGCTACGAGCAGTACTTC.

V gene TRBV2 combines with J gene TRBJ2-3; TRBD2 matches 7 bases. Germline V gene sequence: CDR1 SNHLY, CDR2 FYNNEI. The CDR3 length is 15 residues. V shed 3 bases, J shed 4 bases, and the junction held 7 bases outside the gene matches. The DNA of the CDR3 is TGTGCCAGCAGTGATAGGACTAGGTTCGCAGATACGCAGTATTTT. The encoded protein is CASSDRTRFADTQYF.

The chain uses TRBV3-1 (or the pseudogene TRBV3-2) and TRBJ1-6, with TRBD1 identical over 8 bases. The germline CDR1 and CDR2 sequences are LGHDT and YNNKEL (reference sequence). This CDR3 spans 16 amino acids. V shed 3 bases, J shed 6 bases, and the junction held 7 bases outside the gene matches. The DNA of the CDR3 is TGTGCCAGCAGCCAGATGACAGGGGTAGGTAATTCACCCCTCCACTTT. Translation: CASSQMTGVGNSPLHF.

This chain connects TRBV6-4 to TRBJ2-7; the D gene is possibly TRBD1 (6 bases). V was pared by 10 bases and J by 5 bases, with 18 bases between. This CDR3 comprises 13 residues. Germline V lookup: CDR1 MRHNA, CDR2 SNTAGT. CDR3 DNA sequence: TGTGCCAACCGACAGGATCGGTCTGACGAGCAGTACTTC. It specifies CANRQDRSDEQYF.